Below are 28 T cell receptor beta chains sequenced from a single sample in a study of T cell responses to AZD1222 COVID-19 vaccine. TCRdb's copy holds only in-frame clones and misses some; the assay was immunoSEQ multiplex PCR. Of 84,000 or so clones detected, approximately 90% appear once; the ten largest clones hold approximately 3.2%. This specimen was peripheral blood, taken 28 days after the second AZD1222 dose. Receptors were obtained from an adult who received the AZD1222 COVID-19 vaccine.

This chain connects TRBV6-5 to TRBJ1-1, with 7 positions matching TRBD1. This CDR3 spans 15 amino acids. CDR1 and CDR2 from the germline V gene are MNHEY and SVGAGI. V lost 2 bases, J lost 4 bases, and 7 bases stayed unmatched. The CDR3 sequence is CASSYGRTGITEAFF. In DNA, the CDR3 is TGTGCCAGCAGTTACGGGCGGACAGGCATCACTGAAGCTTTCTTT.

The J gene is TRBJ1-1, the V gene TRBV11-3; D remains unclear. The CDR3 sequence is 14 residues long. Between the trimmed V and J ends, which lost 2 bases and 3 bases, there was a span of 10 bases. The germline gives CDR1 SGHNT, CDR2 YENEEA. CDR3 DNA sequence: TGTGCCAGCAGCTTAAGACGGTCCGACACTGAAGCTTTCTTT. Its translation: CASSLRRSDTEAFF. Variable domain in full (rest from reference TRBV11-3 and TRBJ1-1): EAGVVQSPRYKIIEKKQPVAFWCNPISGHNTLYWYLQNLGQGPELLIRYENEEAVDDSQLPKDRFSAERLKGVDSTLKIQPAELGDSAVYLCASSLRRSDTEAFFGQGTRLTVV.

The V and J genes are TRBV9 and TRBJ1-5; no clear D. Germline V gene sequence: CDR1 SGDLS, CDR2 YYNGEE. This CDR3 is built from 16 residues. With 0 bases removed from V and 0 bases from J, the gap between germline ends came to 10 bases. CDR3 coding DNA: TGTGCCAGCAGCGTAGGGCCCGGATATAGCAATCAGCCCCAGCATTTT. Amino acid sequence: CASSVGPGYSNQPQHF.

V is TRBV27 and J is TRBJ2-7; perhaps TRBD1 as D (7 bases). The V end lost 0 bases, the J end lost 5 bases, and 11 bases lay between the germline ends. Per the germline V gene, CDR1 is MNHEY and CDR2 is SMNVEV (reference sequence). The CDR3 runs 14 residues. The CDR3 DNA is TGTGCCAGCAGTTTATCCAGGGGGGTCGACGAGCAGTACTTC. As protein: CASSLSRGVDEQYF.

The CDR3 nucleotides read TGTGCCAGATCAAATCAGGGGAGGGAAAGTGAAAAACTGTTTTTT. This codes for CARSNQGRESEKLFF. The V gene is TRBV19, the J gene TRBJ1-4, with a weak D call TRBD1 (6 bases). V dropped 9 bases and J dropped 7 bases, with 21 bases sitting between them. In germline, CDR1 is LNHDA, CDR2 SQIVND (reference sequence). The CDR3 has 15 residues.

The chain combines TRBV2 with TRBJ2-1, with 10 bases aligning to TRBD2. J lost 8 bases, V lost 0 bases, and 10 bases had no gene match. The length of the CDR3 is 17 residues. Germline V lookup: CDR1 SNHLY, CDR2 FYNNEI. The CDR3 protein is CASSEATVLAGVDEQFF. CDR3 sequence (DNA): TGTGCCAGCAGTGAAGCGACCGTCCTAGCGGGAGTGGATGAGCAGTTCTTC.

The chain recombines TRBV12-3 or TRBV12-4 with TRBJ2-4; weak D call: TRBD1 (6 bases). The CDR3 covers 13 residues. V lost 6 bases to trimming and J lost 4 bases, with 10 bases between them. CDR3 in amino acids: CASSPDSKNIQYF. In DNA form, the CDR3 reads TGTGCCAGCAGCCCGGACAGTAAAAACATTCAGTACTTC.

V and J are TRBV5-4 and TRBJ1-2; TRBD1 matches 7 bases. Germline assignment: CDR1 SGHNT and CDR2 YYREEE (reference sequence). The CDR3 is made up of 15 amino acids. The J segment lost 5 bases and the V segment lost 3 bases, leaving 10 bases of the junction unmatched. In nucleotides, the CDR3 is TGTGCCAGCAGCTACGGACAGGAGGGCCTTTATGGCTACACCTTC. This encodes CASSYGQEGLYGYTF.

The V and J genes are TRBV28 and TRBJ1-3; D is unclear. The CDR3 runs 17 residues. The V and J ends lost 5 bases and 2 bases respectively, with 19 bases between them. Looked up from germline, CDR1 is MDHEN and CDR2 is SYDVKM. The DNA of the CDR3 is TGTGCCAGCAGTCCCCCTCCCTGGACCTTTACTGGAAACACCATATATTTT. Its translation is CASSPPPWTFTGNTIYF.

DNA of the CDR3: TGCGCCAGCAGCCCAACTCTCATAGGACAGAGGAACACTGAAGCTTTCTTT. Its protein product is CASSPTLIGQRNTEAFF. V gene TRBV4-3 combines with J gene TRBJ1-1; D is possibly TRBD1 (6 bases). Germline values: CDR1 LGHNA, CDR2 YSLEER. CDR3 length: 17 residues. Trimming stripped 4 bases from V and 1 base from J, with 19 bases between.

V gene TRBV13 combines with J gene TRBJ1-1; D perhaps matches TRBD1 (5 bases). Deletions cut 3 bases from V and 3 bases from J, with 8 bases between. Germline V gene lookup returns CDR1 PRHDT and CDR2 FYEKMQ (reference sequence). This CDR3 has 13 amino acids. In DNA, the CDR3 is TGTGCCAGCAGCTTCGGGGGGGACACTGAAGCTTTCTTT. It codes for CASSFGGDTEAFF. Combining the CDR3 with reference TRBV13 and TRBJ1-1 gives the whole variable domain AAGVIQSPRHLIKEKRETATLKCYPIPRHDTVYWYQQGPGQDPQFLISFYEKMQSDKGSIPDRFSAQQFSDYHSELNMSSLELGDSALYFCASSFGGDTEAFFGQGTRLTVV.

This chain joins TRBV30 and TRBJ1-5; 9 nucleotides agree with TRBD1. The V gene's germline CDR1 is GTSNPN and CDR2 SVGIG (reference sequence). The CDR3 loop spans 14 amino acids. Trimming took 1 base from V and 5 from J; bases not matched to a gene: 3. CDR3 region: CAWSEQGADQPQHF. The CDR3 coding sequence is TGTGCCTGGAGTGAACAGGGGGCGGATCAGCCCCAGCATTTT.

The V and J genes are TRBV6-1 and TRBJ1-5; D perhaps matches TRBD1 (5 bases). Germline CDR1 reads MNHNS; CDR2 reads SASEGT. This CDR3 is built from 17 residues. Trimming took 4 bases from V and 5 from J, leaving 21 bases between them. The CDR3 protein is CASSGGGGTGGDQPQHF. In DNA form, the CDR3 reads TGTGCCAGCAGTGGGGGGGGTGGAACAGGTGGGGATCAGCCCCAGCATTTT.

The chain joins TRBV25-1 to TRBJ1-2; no firm D call. The length of the CDR3 is 14 residues. With 3 bases removed from V and 0 bases from J, the gap between germline ends came to 8 bases. Germline values: CDR1 MGHDK, CDR2 SYGVNS. The CDR3 here is CASSDLEANYGYTF. Here the CDR3 DNA reads TGTGCCAGCAGTGATCTGGAAGCTAACTATGGCTACACCTTC.

The V call is TRBV7-9, the J call TRBJ2-1; D may be TRBD1 or TRBD2 (5 bases each). This CDR3 region has 16 residues. Germline V gene data show CDR1 as SEHNR and CDR2 as FQNEAQ (reference sequence). Trimming left V 5 bases short and J 10 bases short, with 24 bases between. The CDR3 loop reads CASSRNLLRDRGEQFF. The DNA for the CDR3 is TGTGCCAGCAGCCGAAACCTTTTACGAGACAGAGGGGAGCAGTTCTTC.

The chain carries TRBV6-5 and TRBJ2-1, with 10 nucleotides matching TRBD2. Germline values: CDR1 MNHEY, CDR2 SVGAGI. This CDR3 has 16 residues. The J segment lost 7 bases and the V segment lost 2 bases, leaving 8 bases of the junction unmatched. CDR3 nucleotides: TGTGCCAGCAGTTACGGGCTAGCGGGGGCCATGAATGAGCAGTTCTTC. Protein sequence: CASSYGLAGAMNEQFF.

This clone was recorded a few times. The chain couples TRBV7-8 to TRBJ2-2; 7 nucleotides agree with TRBD2. This CDR3 is 19 amino acids long. In germline, CDR1 is SGHVS, CDR2 FQNEAQ. CDR3 bases: TGTGCGAACCGGGAGGCCGTCCAGGCCGGGGGACCCGACACCGGGGAGCTGTTTTTT. This encodes CANREAVQAGGPDTGELFF. The whole variable domain, remainder taken from reference TRBV7-8 and TRBJ2-2, is GAGVSQSPRYKVAKRGQDVALRCDPISGHVSLFWYQQALGQGPEFLTYFQNEAQLDKSGLPSDRFFAERPEGSVSTLKIQRTQQEDSAVYLCANREAVQAGGPDTGELFFGEGSRLTVL.

This chain connects TRBV5-1 to TRBJ1-2; 7 nucleotides line up with TRBD1. The length of the CDR3 is 13 residues. CDR1 is SGHRS, CDR2 YFSETQ, per germline. V gave up 4 bases and J gave up 2 bases; unmatched junction bases: 2. CDR3 coding DNA: TGCGCCAGCAGCCTGGGACAGAACTATGGCTACACCTTC. Residues: CASSLGQNYGYTF.

This clone was seen only once. This chain uses TRBV13 with TRBJ1-1; D unresolved. V lost 5 bases, J lost 6 bases, and 7 bases lay in between. The germline V gene has CDR1 PRHDT and CDR2 FYEKMQ (reference sequence). The CDR3 sequence is 11 residues long. The CDR3 region has the DNA TGTGCCAGCAGCCGCGGCGCTGAAGCTTTCTTT. It encodes CASSRGAEAFF.

The V gene is TRBV5-1, the J gene TRBJ1-4; D may be TRBD1 (6 bases). The CDR3 loop spans 14 amino acids. Germline-derived CDR1 and CDR2 are SGHRS and YFSETQ. The V end was cut by 8 bases, the J end by 0 bases, with 11 bases between. The CDR3 loop reads CASRQDSTNEKLFF. As DNA, the CDR3 is TGCGCCAGTCGACAGGACTCAACTAATGAAAAACTGTTTTTT.

The chain couples TRBV5-1 to TRBJ1-1, with D unresolved. Trimming removed 2 bases from V and 4 bases from J, with 15 bases in between. Germline CDR1 is SGHRS and CDR2 is YFSETQ. The CDR3 has 15 amino acids. CDR3 sequence (DNA): TGCGCCAGCAGCTTCGTTTCGGGCAGTACCACTGAAGCTTTCTTT. This translates into CASSFVSGSTTEAFF.

This chain connects TRBV7-2 to TRBJ1-3; D uncertain. Germline V gene data show CDR1 as SGHTA and CDR2 as FQGNSA. The CDR3 is made up of 14 amino acids. Trimming shortened V by 1 base and J by 6 bases, and 10 bases separated the two germline ends. For the CDR3, the DNA is TGTGCCAGCAGCTTAGTGGGTAGAGAAAACACCATATATTTT. Its translation is CASSLVGRENTIYF.

The V call is TRBV7-8, the J call TRBJ2-7; 15 nucleotides agree with TRBD2. The CDR3 extends over 16 amino acids. From germline, CDR1 is SGHVS and CDR2 FQNEAQ. V gave up 5 bases and J gave up 8 bases; unmatched junction bases: 10. The CDR3 is CASSRGLAGGAGKQYF. The CDR3 DNA is TGTGCCAGCAGCCGAGGACTAGCGGGAGGGGCAGGCAAGCAGTACTTC.

The V and J genes are TRBV19 and TRBJ1-5, with 7 bases that match TRBD1. The length of the CDR3 is 15 residues. After removal of 5 bases from V and 4 bases from J, the junction contained 8 bases not matched to a gene. Germline lookup yields CDR1 LNHDA and CDR2 SQIVND (reference sequence). The CDR3 nucleotides are TGTGCCAGTAGTCGACAGGGAGCAACTAATCAGCCCCAGCATTTT. Protein product: CASSRQGATNQPQHF.

The chain joins TRBV24-1 to TRBJ2-5, with a possible D match to TRBD2 (7 bases). Germline CDR1 KGHDR, CDR2 SFDVKD. Trimming removed 3 bases at V and 5 bases at J, with 15 bases between. The CDR3 is 15 residues long. CDR3 DNA: TGTGCCACCAGTGATATGCGAGAGGGGGGGGAGACCCAGTACTTC. Its protein product is CATSDMREGGETQYF.

V is TRBV10-3 and J is TRBJ2-1, with TRBD2 identical over 8 bases. Unmatched junction bases numbered 7, after V lost 8 bases and J lost 7 bases. Germline CDR1 ENHRY, CDR2 SYGVKD. This CDR3 has 13 residues. The CDR3 DNA sequence: TGTGCCATCCTAGCGGGTATGACGAATGAGCAGTTCTTC. Translated: CAILAGMTNEQFF.

The chain has TRBV11-3 and TRBJ2-7; either TRBD1 or TRBD2 may supply D (5 bases each). The CDR3 covers 14 residues. Germline-derived CDR1 and CDR2 are SGHNT and YENEEA. V lost 4 bases and J lost 3, with 13 bases in between. The DNA of the CDR3 is TGTGCCAGCAGCTCCCGGGACGGAGACTACGAGCAGTACTTC. Encoded protein: CASSSRDGDYEQYF.

CDR3 sequence (DNA): TGTGCCAGCAGACCCCCCAGGGAGCCGAACACTGAAGCTTTCTTT. Protein sequence: CASRPPREPNTEAFF. The chain links TRBV25-1 to TRBJ1-1; D is possibly TRBD1 (5 bases). This CDR3 region has 15 residues. The germline V gene encodes CDR1 MGHDK and CDR2 SYGVNS. Trimming took 6 bases from V and 1 from J, leaving 15 bases between them.